This TCR beta chain derives from a study of Graves' ophthalmopathy and Graves' hyperthyroidism. Study outcomes and limitations: Also, most clonotypes expanded in the thyroid above 0.001 frequency appeared in blood.

A note on this clonotype: The antigen remains unidentified.

As diagnostic evidence, clinical symptoms, serum thyroxine, TRAb, thyroid ultrasound and orbital computed tomography were relied upon. Using RNA transcripts, the TCR beta CDR3 regions were amplified. Scientists carried out first-round RT-PCR using HTBI primers and then a second-round multiplex PCR. TCRdb redid the calling of the multiplex PCR reads with MiXCR, one entry per CDR3 protein. The data show 650,000 to 900,000 distinct CDR3 sequences, around 40% seen once. This CDR3 has 15 amino acids. V was shortened by 7 bases and J by 3 bases, with 15 bases between the two germline ends. V and J are TRBV12-3 or TRBV12-4 and TRBJ2-2, with no clear D. What was sequenced was peripheral blood. The TCR originated in an adult man with Graves' ophthalmopathy. Here the CDR3 reads CASTFRQGHTGELFF. Here the CDR3 DNA reads TGTGCCAGCACCTTCCGACAAGGCCACACCGGGGAGCTGTTTTTT.